A single sample is the source of the 21 T cell receptor beta chains below, sequenced in a study of control samples from healthy donors and cancer patients. Here immunoSEQ multiplex PCR was the method, and the copy in TCRdb shows in-frame clones only, minus some. The sample comprises 100,000 to 150,000 clones, roughly 92% of which are singletons, and around 5.8% rests with the top ten. The specimen sequenced was blood. All receptors derive from a man younger than 35 in good health.

The chain recombines TRBV5-6 with TRBJ1-2; D not resolved. Germline CDR1 is SGHDT and CDR2 is YYEEEE. The V end lost 4 bases, the J end lost 2 bases, and 18 bases lay between the germline ends. There are 16 residues in the CDR3. The CDR3 is CASSPLVKGTNYGYTF. CDR3 DNA sequence: TGTGCCAGCAGCCCCCTAGTGAAGGGAACCAACTATGGCTACACCTTC.

The V and J genes are TRBV7-3 and TRBJ2-7; TRBD2 agrees at 13 bases. The V and J ends lost 0 bases and 4 bases, in that order; junction bases with no gene match: 3. From germline, CDR1 is SGHTA and CDR2 FQGTGA. CDR3 size: 16 residues. The CDR3 loop is CASSLTALAGGYEQYF. Here the CDR3 DNA reads TGTGCCAGCAGCTTAACGGCACTAGCGGGAGGGTACGAGCAGTACTTC.

The chain combines TRBV4-1 with TRBJ1-6; no reliable D call. Germline CDR1 MGHRA, CDR2 YSYEKL. Trimming took 0 bases from V and 1 from J, leaving 7 bases between them. This CDR3 region has 16 residues. DNA of the CDR3: TGCGCCAGCAGCCAAGAGCAAGGATCCTATAATTCACCCCTCCACTTT. This gives the protein CASSQEQGSYNSPLHF.

The V call is TRBV28, the J call TRBJ2-5; 8 nucleotides align to TRBD1. The CDR3 length is 15 residues. The germline V gene has CDR1 MDHEN and CDR2 SYDVKM. V lost 5 bases to trimming and J lost 2 bases; unmatched junction nucleotides: 7. This chain's CDR3 is CASSPPGQEQETQYF. Here the CDR3 DNA reads TGTGCCAGCAGTCCCCCGGGACAGGAGCAAGAGACCCAGTACTTC.

This sequence joins TRBV18 and TRBJ2-1, with 14 nucleotides matching TRBD2. The CDR3 runs 16 residues. CDR1 is KGHSH, CDR2 LQKENI, per germline. After removal of 0 bases from V and 8 bases from J, the junction contained 3 bases not matched to a gene. The CDR3 region has the DNA TGTGCCAGCTCACCACCGGGACTAGCGGGGGATGATGAGCAGTTCTTC. Protein: CASSPPGLAGDDEQFF.

V gene TRBV29-1 combines with J gene TRBJ2-2, with unresolved D. The V and J ends lost 6 bases and 8 bases respectively, with 10 bases between them. Germline CDR1 SQVTM, CDR2 ANQGSEA. The CDR3 loop spans 11 amino acids. The CDR3 reads CSVAAQGELFF. CDR3 in DNA: TGCAGCGTGGCAGCACAGGGGGAGCTGTTTTTT.

The chain couples TRBV5-1 to TRBJ2-5, with D uncertain. The CDR3 extends over 14 amino acids. Trimming took 2 bases from V and 5 from J, leaving 13 bases between them. The germline CDR1 and CDR2 sequences are SGHRS and YFSETQ. CDR3 residues: CASSLGQQRETQYF. The CDR3 DNA reads as TGCGCCAGCAGCTTAGGCCAGCAGAGGGAGACCCAGTACTTC.

This sequence joins TRBV19 and TRBJ1-4; 7 bases map to TRBD1. Germline CDR1 is LNHDA and CDR2 is SQIVND (reference sequence). CDR3 length: 14 amino acids. V lost 0 bases to trimming and J lost 11 bases; unmatched junction nucleotides: 6. The DNA of the CDR3 is TGTGCCAGTAGTATAGAGACAGGGTCGGGGAAACTGTTTTTT. Protein: CASSIETGSGKLFF.

This rearrangement joins TRBV15 to TRBJ2-7; weak D call: TRBD1 (6 bases). The CDR3 covers 14 residues. Trimming took off 4 bases at V and 2 bases at J, with 12 bases between the two ends. Germline CDR1 LNHNV, CDR2 YYDKDF (reference sequence). CDR3: CATSIYREAYEQYF. DNA for the CDR3: TGTGCCACCAGCATATACAGGGAAGCCTACGAGCAGTACTTC.

This chain uses TRBV2 with TRBJ2-2; D is unclear. Germline values: CDR1 SNHLY, CDR2 FYNNEI. The CDR3 runs to 15 residues. V was trimmed by 2 bases and J by 7 bases, leaving 14 bases between them. For the CDR3, the DNA is TGTGCCAGCAGTGAACAGGCGGACGGTAACGGGGAGCTGTTTTTT. Translation: CASSEQADGNGELFF.

V usage is TRBV4-2 and J usage is TRBJ2-3; 11 bases are a match to TRBD2. V gave up 1 base and J gave up 0 bases; unmatched junction bases: 6. The CDR3 consists of 18 residues. The germline CDR1 and CDR2 sequences are LGHNA and YNFKEQ. The DNA of the CDR3 is TGTGCCAGCAGCCAAGGACTAGCGGGGCGATCTAGCACAGATACGCAGTATTTT. Its translation: CASSQGLAGRSSTDTQYF.

This chain uses TRBV9 with TRBJ1-1, with D hard to call. V was shortened by 3 bases and J by 3 bases, with 6 bases between the two germline ends. The CDR3 runs to 12 residues. The germline CDR1 and CDR2 sequences are SGDLS and YYNGEE. DNA of the CDR3: TGTGCCAGCAGCGGCCGGGACACTGAAGCTTTCTTT. Residues: CASSGRDTEAFF.

CDR3 coding DNA: TGTGCCAGCAGCGTAGGACAGAGGAATGAAAAACTGTTTTTT. Translation gives CASSVGQRNEKLFF. This chain joins TRBV9 and TRBJ1-4; possibly TRBD1 for D (5 bases). Germline lookup yields CDR1 SGDLS and CDR2 YYNGEE. The V end lost 0 bases, the J end lost 5 bases, and 8 bases lay between the germline ends. The CDR3 contains 14 residues.

V and J are TRBV9 and TRBJ2-2; D gene unclear. Per the germline V gene, CDR1 is SGDLS and CDR2 is YYNGEE. Trimming stripped 2 bases from V and 6 bases from J, with 5 bases between. The CDR3 extends over 12 amino acids. CDR3 sequence: CASSVFPGELFF. DNA for the CDR3: TGTGCCAGCAGCGTCTTTCCCGGGGAGCTGTTTTTT.

In this sample, this clone turned up once. This rearrangement joins TRBV25-1 to TRBJ1-4; D gene unclear. The CDR3 length is 12 residues. Germline CDR1 and CDR2: MGHDK and SYGVNS. With 4 bases removed from V and 6 bases from J, the gap between germline ends came to 6 bases. CDR3 region: CASSGGYEKLFF. The CDR3 nucleotides read TGTGCCAGCAGTGGAGGTTATGAAAAACTGTTTTTT. Using reference TRBV25-1 and TRBJ1-4 for the parts outside the CDR3, the full variable domain is EADIYQTPRYLVIGTGKKITLECSQTMGHDKMYWYQQDPGMELHLIHYSYGVNSTEKGDLSSESTVSRIRTEHFPLTLESARPSHTSQYLCASSGGYEKLFFGSGTQLSVL.

The V and J genes are TRBV18 and TRBJ2-3; 8 bases are a match to TRBD2. This CDR3 has 16 amino acids. V lost 5 bases to trimming and J lost 1 base; unmatched junction nucleotides: 8. The germline V gene encodes CDR1 KGHSH and CDR2 LQKENI. The chain's CDR3 is CASSRQAGGGTDTQYF. The CDR3, as DNA: TGTGCCAGCTCAAGGCAGGCGGGGGGAGGCACAGATACGCAGTATTTT.

V usage is TRBV6-5 and J usage is TRBJ1-3, with 8 positions matching TRBD1. The V gene end was trimmed by 6 bases and the J gene end by 2 bases; junction bases not matched to a gene: 6. From germline, CDR1 is MNHEY and CDR2 SVGAGI. This CDR3 has 15 amino acids. The CDR3 region is CASRPDRVTGNTIYF. The CDR3 DNA reads as TGTGCCAGCAGGCCGGACAGGGTCACTGGAAACACCATATATTTT.

The chain recombines TRBV11-1 with TRBJ2-1; 13 bases fit TRBD2. This CDR3 comprises 16 residues. V was clipped by 5 bases and J by 6 bases; unmatched bases: 7. Germline V lookup: CDR1 SGHAT, CDR2 FQDESV (reference sequence). CDR3 residues: CASSPAGTSGINEQFF. The CDR3 coding sequence is TGTGCCAGCAGCCCGGCCGGGACTAGCGGGATCAATGAGCAGTTCTTC.

The J gene is TRBJ1-1, the V gene TRBV28; D not certain. V lost 8 bases to trimming and J lost 1 base, with 11 bases between them. This CDR3 region has 13 residues. Germline assignment: CDR1 MDHEN and CDR2 SYDVKM. CDR3 bases: TGTGCCAGCGCCCTTCGGCCGAACACTGAAGCTTTCTTT. Its translation: CASALRPNTEAFF.

This clone was counted only a few times. The gene calls are TRBV6-2 or TRBV6-3 and TRBJ1-1, with D possibly being TRBD1 (6 bases). Trimming took off 4 bases at V and 0 bases at J, with 15 bases between the two ends. This CDR3 has 16 residues. Germline V lookup: CDR1 MNHEY, CDR2 SVGEGT. The DNA for the CDR3 is TGTGCCAGCAGTTCTATTTCCGGACAGATGAACACTGAAGCTTTCTTT. This encodes CASSSISGQMNTEAFF.

This chain connects TRBV6-1 to TRBJ1-2; TRBD1 aligns across 8 bases. CDR3 length: 16 residues. V trimming: 2 bases; J trimming: 4 bases; junction bases outside the gene matches: 9. The germline V gene encodes CDR1 MNHNS and CDR2 SASEGT. The CDR3 region has the DNA TGTGCCAGCAGTGAAATGCAGGGGGCGCCTTTCTATGGCTACACCTTC. Translation: CASSEMQGAPFYGYTF.